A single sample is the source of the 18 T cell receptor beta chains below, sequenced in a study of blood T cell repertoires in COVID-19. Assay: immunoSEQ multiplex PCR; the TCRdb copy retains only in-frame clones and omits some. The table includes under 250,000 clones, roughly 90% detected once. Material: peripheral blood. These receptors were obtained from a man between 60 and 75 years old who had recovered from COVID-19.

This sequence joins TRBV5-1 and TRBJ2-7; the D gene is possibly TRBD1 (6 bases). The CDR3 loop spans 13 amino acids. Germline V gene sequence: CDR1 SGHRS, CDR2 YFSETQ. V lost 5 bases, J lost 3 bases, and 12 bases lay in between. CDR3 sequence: CASSSQGIYEQYF. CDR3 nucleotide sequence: TGCGCCAGCAGTTCTCAGGGGATCTACGAGCAGTACTTC.

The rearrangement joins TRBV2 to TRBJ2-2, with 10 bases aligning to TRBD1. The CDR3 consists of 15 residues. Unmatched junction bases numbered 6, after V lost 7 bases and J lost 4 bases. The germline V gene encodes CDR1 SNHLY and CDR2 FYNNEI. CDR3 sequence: CASTVDRGPTGELFF. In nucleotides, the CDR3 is TGTGCCAGCACCGTAGACAGGGGGCCCACCGGGGAGCTGTTTTTT. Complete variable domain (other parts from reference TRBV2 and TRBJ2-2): EPEVTQTPSHQVTQMGQEVILRCVPISNHLYFYWYRQILGQKVEFLVSFYNNEISEKSEIFDDQFSVERPDGSNFTLKIRSTKLEDSAMYFCASTVDRGPTGELFFGEGSRLTVL.

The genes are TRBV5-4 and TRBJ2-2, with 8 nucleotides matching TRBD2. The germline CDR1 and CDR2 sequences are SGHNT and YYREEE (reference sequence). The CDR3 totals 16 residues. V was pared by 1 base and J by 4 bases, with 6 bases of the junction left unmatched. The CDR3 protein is CASSLLGGGFTGELFF. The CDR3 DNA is TGTGCCAGCAGCTTGTTGGGCGGGGGGTTCACCGGGGAGCTGTTTTTT. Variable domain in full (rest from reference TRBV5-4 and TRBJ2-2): ETGVTQSPTHLIKTRGQQVTLRCSSQSGHNTVSWYQQALGQGPQFIFQYYREEENGRGNFPPRFSGLQFPNYSSELNVNALELDDSALYLCASSLLGGGFTGELFFGEGSRLTVL.

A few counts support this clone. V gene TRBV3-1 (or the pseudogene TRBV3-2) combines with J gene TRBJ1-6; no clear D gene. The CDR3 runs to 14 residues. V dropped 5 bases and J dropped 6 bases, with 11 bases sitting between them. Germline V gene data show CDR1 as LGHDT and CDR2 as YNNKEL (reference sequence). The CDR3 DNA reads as TGTGCCAGCAGCTCACGTACAGTTAATTCACCCCTCCACTTT. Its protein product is CASSSRTVNSPLHF.

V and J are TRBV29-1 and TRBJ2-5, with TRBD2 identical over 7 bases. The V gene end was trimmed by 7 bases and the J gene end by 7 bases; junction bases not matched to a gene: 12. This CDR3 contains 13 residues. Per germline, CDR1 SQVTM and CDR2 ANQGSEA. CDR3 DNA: TGCAGCGCAGGACTAGTGGCCGCCGGGACCCAGTACTTC. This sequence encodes CSAGLVAAGTQYF.

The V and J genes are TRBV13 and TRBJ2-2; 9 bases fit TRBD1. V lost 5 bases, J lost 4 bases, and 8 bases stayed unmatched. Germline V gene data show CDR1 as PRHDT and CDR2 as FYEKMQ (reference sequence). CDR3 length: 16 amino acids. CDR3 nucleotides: TGTGCCAGCAGCCGATTACAGGGGGCTACCACCGGGGAGCTGTTTTTT. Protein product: CASSRLQGATTGELFF.

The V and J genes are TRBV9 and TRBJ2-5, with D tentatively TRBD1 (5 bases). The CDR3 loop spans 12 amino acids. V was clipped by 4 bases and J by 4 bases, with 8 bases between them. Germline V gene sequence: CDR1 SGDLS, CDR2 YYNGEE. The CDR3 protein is CASSFRGETQYF. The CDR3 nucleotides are TGTGCCAGCAGCTTTAGGGGAGAGACCCAGTACTTC.

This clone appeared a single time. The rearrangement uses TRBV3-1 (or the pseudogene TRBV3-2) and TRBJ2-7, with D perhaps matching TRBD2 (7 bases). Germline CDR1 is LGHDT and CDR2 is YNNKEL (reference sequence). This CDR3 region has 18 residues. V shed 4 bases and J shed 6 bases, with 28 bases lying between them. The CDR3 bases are TGTGCCAGCAGCCCTCATCCCCCTTTTGATCGGCGGGGGCCCGAGCAGTACTTC. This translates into CASSPHPPFDRRGPEQYF.

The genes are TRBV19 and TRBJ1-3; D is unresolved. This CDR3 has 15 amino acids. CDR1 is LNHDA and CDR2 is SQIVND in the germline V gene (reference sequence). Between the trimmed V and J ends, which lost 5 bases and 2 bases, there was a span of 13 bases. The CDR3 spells CASSPEGRTGNTIYF. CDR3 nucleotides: TGTGCCAGTAGTCCGGAGGGCCGAACTGGAAACACCATATATTTT.

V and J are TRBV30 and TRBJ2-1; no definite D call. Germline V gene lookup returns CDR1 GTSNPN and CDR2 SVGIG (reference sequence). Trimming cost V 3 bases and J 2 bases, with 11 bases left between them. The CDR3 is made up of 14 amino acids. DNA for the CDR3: TGTGCCTGGAGCAGAACCTTACCCTACAATGAGCAGTTCTTC. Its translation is CAWSRTLPYNEQFF.

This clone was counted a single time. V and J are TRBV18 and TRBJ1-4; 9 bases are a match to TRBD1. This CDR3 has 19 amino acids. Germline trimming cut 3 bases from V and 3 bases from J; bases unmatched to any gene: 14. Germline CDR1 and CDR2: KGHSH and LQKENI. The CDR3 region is CASSPSTLGQGGSNEKLFF. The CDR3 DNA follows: TGTGCCAGCTCACCCTCGACCCTGGGACAGGGAGGGTCTAATGAAAAACTGTTTTTT.

DNA of the CDR3: TGTGCCAGCAGCCAAGGACATTTCTCCTACGAGCAGTACTTC. This sequence encodes CASSQGHFSYEQYF. The rearrangement uses TRBV3-1 (or the pseudogene TRBV3-2) and TRBJ2-7; no clear D. The germline V and J ends were trimmed by 1 base and 0 bases, with 7 bases remaining between them. The CDR3 is made up of 14 amino acids. From germline, CDR1 is LGHDT and CDR2 YNNKEL (reference sequence).

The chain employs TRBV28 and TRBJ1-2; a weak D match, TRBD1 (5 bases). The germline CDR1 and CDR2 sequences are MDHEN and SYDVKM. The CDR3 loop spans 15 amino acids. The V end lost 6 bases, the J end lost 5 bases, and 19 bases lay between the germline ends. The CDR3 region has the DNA TGTGCCAGCAGCGCTCCCGGGGCGGGATTTTATGGCTACACCTTC. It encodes CASSAPGAGFYGYTF.

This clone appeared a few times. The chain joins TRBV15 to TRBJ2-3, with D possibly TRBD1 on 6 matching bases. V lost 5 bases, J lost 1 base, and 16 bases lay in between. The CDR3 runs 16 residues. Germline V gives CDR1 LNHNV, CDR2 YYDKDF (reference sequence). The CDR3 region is CATSPPPGQRTDTQYF. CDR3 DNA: TGTGCCACCAGCCCCCCTCCGGGACAACGCACAGATACGCAGTATTTT. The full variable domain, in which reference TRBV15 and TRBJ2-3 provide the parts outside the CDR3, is DAMVIQNPRYQVTQFGKPVTLSCSQTLNHNVMYWYQQKSSQAPKLLFHYYDKDFNNEADTPDNFQSRRPNTSFCFLDIRSPGLGDTAMYLCATSPPPGQRTDTQYFGPGTRLTVL.

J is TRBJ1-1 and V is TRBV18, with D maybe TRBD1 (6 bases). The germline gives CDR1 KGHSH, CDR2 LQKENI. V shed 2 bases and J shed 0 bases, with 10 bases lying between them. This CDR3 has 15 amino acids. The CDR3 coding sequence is TGTGCCAGCTCACCAGAGGACAGATTGAACACTGAAGCTTTCTTT. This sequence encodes CASSPEDRLNTEAFF.

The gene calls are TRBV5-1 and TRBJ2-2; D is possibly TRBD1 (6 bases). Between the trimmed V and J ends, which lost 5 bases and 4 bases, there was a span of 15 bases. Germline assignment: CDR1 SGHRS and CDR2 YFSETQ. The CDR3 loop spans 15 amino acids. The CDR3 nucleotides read TGCGCCAGCAGGGACGATGGGACATTCACCGGGGAGCTGTTTTTT. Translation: CASRDDGTFTGELFF.

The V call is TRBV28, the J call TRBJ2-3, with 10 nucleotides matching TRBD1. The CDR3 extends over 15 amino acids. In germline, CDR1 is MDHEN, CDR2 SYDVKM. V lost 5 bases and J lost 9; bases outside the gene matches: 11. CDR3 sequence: CASSPMPGQGTTQYF. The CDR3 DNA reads TGTGCCAGCAGTCCGATGCCGGGACAGGGGACCACGCAGTATTTT. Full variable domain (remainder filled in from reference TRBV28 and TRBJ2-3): DVKVTQSSRYLVKRTGEKVFLECVQDMDHENMFWYRQDPGLGLRLIYFSYDVKMKEKGDIPEGYSVSREKKERFSLILESASTNQTSMYLCASSPMPGQGTTQYFGPGTRLTVL.

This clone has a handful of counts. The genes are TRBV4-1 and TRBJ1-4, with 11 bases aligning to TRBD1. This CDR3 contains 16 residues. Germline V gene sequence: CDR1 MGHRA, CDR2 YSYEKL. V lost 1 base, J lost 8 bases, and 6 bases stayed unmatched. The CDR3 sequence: CASSQGDRGSLEKLFF. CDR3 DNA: TGCGCCAGCAGCCAAGGGGACAGGGGGAGTTTGGAAAAACTGTTTTTT.